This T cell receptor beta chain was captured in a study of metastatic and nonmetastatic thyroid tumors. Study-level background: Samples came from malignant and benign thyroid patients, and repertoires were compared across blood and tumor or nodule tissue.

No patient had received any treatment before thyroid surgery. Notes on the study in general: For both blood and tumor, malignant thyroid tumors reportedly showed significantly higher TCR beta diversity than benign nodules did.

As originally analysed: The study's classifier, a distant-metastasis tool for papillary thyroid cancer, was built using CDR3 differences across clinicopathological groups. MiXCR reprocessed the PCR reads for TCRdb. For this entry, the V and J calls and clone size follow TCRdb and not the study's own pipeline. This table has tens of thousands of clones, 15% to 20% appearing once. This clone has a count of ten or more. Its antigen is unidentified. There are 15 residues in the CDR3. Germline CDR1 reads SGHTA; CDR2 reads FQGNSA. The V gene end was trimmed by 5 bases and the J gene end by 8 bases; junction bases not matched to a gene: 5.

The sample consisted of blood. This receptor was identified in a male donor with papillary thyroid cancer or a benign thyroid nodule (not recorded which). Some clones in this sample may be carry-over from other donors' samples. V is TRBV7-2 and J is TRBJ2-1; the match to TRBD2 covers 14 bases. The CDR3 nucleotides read TGTGCCAGCAGCCTCAGACTAGCGGGGGGGGATGAGCAGTTCTTC. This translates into CASSLRLAGGDEQFF.